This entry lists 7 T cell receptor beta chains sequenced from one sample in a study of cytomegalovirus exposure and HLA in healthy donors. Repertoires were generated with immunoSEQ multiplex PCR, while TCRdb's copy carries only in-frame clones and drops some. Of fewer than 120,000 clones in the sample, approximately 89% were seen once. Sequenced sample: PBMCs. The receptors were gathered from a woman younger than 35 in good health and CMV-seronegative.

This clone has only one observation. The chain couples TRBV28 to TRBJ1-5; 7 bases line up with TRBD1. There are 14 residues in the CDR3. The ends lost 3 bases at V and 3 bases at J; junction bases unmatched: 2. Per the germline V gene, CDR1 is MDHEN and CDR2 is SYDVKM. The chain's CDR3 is CASSLTGINQPQHF. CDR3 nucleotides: TGTGCCAGCAGTTTGACAGGGATCAATCAGCCCCAGCATTTT.

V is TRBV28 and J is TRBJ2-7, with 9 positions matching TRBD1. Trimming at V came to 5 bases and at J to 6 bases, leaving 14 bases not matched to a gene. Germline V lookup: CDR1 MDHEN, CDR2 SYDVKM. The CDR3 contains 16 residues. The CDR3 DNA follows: TGTGCCAGCAGTGACACTCCGGGACAGGGATCGGCCGAGCAGTACTTC. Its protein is CASSDTPGQGSAEQYF. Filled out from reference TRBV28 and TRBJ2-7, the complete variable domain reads DVKVTQSSRYLVKRTGEKVFLECVQDMDHENMFWYRQDPGLGLRLIYFSYDVKMKEKGDIPEGYSVSREKKERFSLILESASTNQTSMYLCASSDTPGQGSAEQYFGPGTRLTVT.

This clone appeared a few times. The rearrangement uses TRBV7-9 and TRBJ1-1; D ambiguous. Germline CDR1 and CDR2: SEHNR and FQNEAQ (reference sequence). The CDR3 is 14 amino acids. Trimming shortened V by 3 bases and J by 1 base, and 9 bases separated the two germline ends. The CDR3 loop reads CASSFVSGNTEAFF. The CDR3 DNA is TGTGCCAGCAGCTTCGTTTCCGGGAACACTGAAGCTTTCTTT.

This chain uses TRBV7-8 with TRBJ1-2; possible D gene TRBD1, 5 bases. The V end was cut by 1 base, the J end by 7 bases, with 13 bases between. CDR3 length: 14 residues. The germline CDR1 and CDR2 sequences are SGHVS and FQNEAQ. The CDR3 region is CASSLEGAGLGYTF. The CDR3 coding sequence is TGTGCCAGCAGCTTAGAAGGGGCCGGGCTTGGCTACACCTTC.

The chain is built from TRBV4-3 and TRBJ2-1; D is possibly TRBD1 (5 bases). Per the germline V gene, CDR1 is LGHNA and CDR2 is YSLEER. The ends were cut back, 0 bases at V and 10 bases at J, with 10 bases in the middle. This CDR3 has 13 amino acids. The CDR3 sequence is CASSQDHDREQFF. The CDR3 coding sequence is TGCGCCAGCAGCCAAGATCACGACAGAGAGCAGTTCTTC.

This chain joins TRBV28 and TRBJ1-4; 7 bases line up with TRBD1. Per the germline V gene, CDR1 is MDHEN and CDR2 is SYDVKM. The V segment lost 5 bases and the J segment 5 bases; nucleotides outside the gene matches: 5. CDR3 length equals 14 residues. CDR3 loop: CASSAGQRNEKLFF. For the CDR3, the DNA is TGTGCCAGCAGTGCGGGACAGAGGAATGAAAAACTGTTTTTT. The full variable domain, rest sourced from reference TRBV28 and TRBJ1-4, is DVKVTQSSRYLVKRTGEKVFLECVQDMDHENMFWYRQDPGLGLRLIYFSYDVKMKEKGDIPEGYSVSREKKERFSLILESASTNQTSMYLCASSAGQRNEKLFFGSGTQLSVL.

CDR3 coding DNA: TGTGCCAGCAGCCAGACGACTAGCACAGATACGCAGTATTTT. This translates into CASSQTTSTDTQYF. V is TRBV4-2 and J is TRBJ2-3; D call uncertain. The V gene lost 3 bases and the J gene lost 0 bases, with 7 bases spanning the gap. This CDR3 contains 14 residues. Germline values: CDR1 LGHNA, CDR2 YNFKEQ.